This T cell receptor beta chain was identified in a study of T cell repertoires in cytomegalovirus infection. Study information: In public TCR beta signatures, there were indications of both CMV infection and matching HLA type.

A few counts support this clonotype. Its matching antigen is unknown. V lost 2 bases and J 1 base, leaving 8 bases between the germline ends. This CDR3 region has 14 residues. CDR1 is MNHEY and CDR2 is SMNVEV in the germline V gene (reference sequence). Study findings and constraints: Of the TCR beta families, the public ones yielded a cumulative frequency that identified carriers of CMV plus the relevant HLA. HLA-C-restricted CMV clonotypes gave the most frequent clonotype in two of eight donors.

In TCRdb, the reads were re-called with MiXCR into one record per CDR3 protein. The repertoire holds about 100,000 distinct CDR3 sequences, about 15% seen once, with 8% in the top ten. This clonotype was sampled from a human donor in good health (CMV status not recorded). Some clones in this sample may be carry-over from other donors' samples. Sequencing was performed on PBMCs. This chain joins TRBV27 and TRBJ1-2; no reliable D call. The DNA for the CDR3 is TGTGCCAGCAGTTTAAAAGGTCTTAACTATGGCTACACCTTC. This sequence encodes CASSLKGLNYGYTF.